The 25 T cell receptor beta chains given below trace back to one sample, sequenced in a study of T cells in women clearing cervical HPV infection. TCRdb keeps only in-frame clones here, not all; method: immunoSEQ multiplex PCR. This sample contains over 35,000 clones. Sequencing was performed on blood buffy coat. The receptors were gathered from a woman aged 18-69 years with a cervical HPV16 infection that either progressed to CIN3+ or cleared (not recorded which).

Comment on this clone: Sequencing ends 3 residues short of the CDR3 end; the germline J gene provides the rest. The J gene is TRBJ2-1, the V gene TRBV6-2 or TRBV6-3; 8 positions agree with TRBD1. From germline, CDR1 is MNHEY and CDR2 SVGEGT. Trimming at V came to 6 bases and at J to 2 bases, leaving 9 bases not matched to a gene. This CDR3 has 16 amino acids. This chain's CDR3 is CASRDKTGAAYNEQFF. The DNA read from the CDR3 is TGTGCCAGCAGGGACAAGACAGGGGCCGCCTACAATGAG.

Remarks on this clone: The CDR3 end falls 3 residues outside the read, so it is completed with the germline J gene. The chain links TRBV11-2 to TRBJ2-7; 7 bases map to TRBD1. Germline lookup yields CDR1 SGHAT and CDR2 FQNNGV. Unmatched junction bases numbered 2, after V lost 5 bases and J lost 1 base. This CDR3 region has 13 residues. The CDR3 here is CASSLQGSYEQYF. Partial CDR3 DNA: TGTGCCAGCAGCCTACAGGGGTCCTACGAG.

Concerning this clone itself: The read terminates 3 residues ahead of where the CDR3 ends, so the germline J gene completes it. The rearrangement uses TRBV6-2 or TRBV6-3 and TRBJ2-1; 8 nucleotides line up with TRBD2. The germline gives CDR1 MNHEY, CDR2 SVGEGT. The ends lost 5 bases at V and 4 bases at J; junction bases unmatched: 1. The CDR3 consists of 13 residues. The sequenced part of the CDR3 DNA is TGTGCCAGCAGTGTAGCGGGGTACAATGAG. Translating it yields CASSVAGYNE. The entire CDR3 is CASSVAGYNEQFF.

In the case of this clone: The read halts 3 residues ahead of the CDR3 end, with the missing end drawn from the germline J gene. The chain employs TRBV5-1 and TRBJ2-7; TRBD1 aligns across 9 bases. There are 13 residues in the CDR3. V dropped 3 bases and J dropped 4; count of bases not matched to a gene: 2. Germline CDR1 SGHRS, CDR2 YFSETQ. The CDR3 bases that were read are TGCGCCAGCAGCTCGGGACAGGGATACGAG. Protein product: CASSSGQGYE. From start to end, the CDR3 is CASSSGQGYEQYF.

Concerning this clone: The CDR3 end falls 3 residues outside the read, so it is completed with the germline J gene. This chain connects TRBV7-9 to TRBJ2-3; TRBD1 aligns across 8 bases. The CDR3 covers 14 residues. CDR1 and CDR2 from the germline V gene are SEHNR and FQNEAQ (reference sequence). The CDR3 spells CASSPSGGQETQYF. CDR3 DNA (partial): TGTGCCAGCAGCCCCTCAGGGGGCCAAGAGACG.

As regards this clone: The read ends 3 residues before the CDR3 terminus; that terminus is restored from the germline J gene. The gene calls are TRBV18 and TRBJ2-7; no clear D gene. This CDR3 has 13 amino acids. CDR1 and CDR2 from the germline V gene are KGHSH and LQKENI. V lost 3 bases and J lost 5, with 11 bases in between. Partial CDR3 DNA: TGTGCCAGCTCACCCAAGTCCCGGGACGAG. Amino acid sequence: CASSPKSRDE. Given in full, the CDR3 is CASSPKSRDEQYF.

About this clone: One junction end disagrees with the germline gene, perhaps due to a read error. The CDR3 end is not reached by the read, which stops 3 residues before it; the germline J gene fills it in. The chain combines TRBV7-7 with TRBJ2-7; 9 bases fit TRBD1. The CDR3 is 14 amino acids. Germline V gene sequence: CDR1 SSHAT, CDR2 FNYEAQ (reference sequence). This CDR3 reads CASSLGDRVSEQYF. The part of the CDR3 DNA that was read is TGTGCTAGCAGCTTAGGGGACAGGGTCTCCGAG.

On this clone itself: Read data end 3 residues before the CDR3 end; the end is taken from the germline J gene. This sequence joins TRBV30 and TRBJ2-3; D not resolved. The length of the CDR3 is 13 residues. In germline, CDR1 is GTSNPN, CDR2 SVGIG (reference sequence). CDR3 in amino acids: CAWTPNSNQPQYF. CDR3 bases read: TGTGCCTGGACCCCGAATAGCAATCAGCCG.

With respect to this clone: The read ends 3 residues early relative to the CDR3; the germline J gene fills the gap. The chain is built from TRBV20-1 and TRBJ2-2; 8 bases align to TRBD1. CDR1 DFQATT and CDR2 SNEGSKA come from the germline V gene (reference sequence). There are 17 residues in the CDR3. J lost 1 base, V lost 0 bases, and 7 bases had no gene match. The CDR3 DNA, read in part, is TGCAGTGCTAGAGATCTTGCAGGGGGCCAGAACACCGGGGAG. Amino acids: CSARDLAGGQNTGE. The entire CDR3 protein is CSARDLAGGQNTGELFF.

The sequenced part of the CDR3 DNA is TGTGCCAGCAGTTACTCGGGGGGGCGAGAAAAA. It codes for CASSYSGGREK. From start to end, the CDR3 is CASSYSGGREKLFF. This chain uses TRBV6-2 or TRBV6-3 with TRBJ1-4, with a possible D match to TRBD1 (6 bases). The DNA ends 3 residues before the CDR3 does, and the rest of the CDR3 is filled in from the germline J gene. There are 14 residues in the CDR3. Germline V gene lookup returns CDR1 MNHEY and CDR2 SVGEGT. Deletions cut 0 bases from V and 8 bases from J, with 10 bases between.

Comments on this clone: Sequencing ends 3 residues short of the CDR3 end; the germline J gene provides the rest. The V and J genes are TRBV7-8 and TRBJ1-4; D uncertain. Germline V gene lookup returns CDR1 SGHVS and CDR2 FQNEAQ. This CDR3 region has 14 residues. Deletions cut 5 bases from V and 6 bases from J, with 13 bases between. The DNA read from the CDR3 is TGTGCCAGCAGCCCGGAGTGGAGGGATGAAAAA. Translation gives CASSPEWRDEK. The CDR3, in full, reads CASSPEWRDEKLFF. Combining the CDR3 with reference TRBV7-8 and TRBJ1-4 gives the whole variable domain GAGVSQSPRYKVAKRGQDVALRCDPISGHVSLFWYQQALGQGPEFLTYFQNEAQLDKSGLPSDRFFAERPEGSVSTLKIQRTQQEDSAVYLCASSPEWRDEKLFFGSGTQLSVL.

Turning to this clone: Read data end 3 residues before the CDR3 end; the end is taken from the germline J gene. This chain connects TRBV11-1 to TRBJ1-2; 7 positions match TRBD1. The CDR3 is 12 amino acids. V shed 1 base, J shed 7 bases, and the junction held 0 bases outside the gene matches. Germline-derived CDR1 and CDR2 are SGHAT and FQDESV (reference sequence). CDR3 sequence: CASSLDRGGYTF. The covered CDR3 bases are TGTGCCAGCAGCTTAGACAGGGGTGGC.

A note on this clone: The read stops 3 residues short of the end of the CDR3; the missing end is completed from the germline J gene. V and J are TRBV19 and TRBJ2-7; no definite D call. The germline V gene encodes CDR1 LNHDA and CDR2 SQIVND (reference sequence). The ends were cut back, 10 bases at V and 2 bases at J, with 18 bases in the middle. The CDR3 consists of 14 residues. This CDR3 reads CATRPSPSTYEQYF. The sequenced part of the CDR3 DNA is TGTGCCACCCGCCCCAGTCCCAGTACCTACGAG.

The CDR3 bases that were read are TGTGCCAGCTCACTACAGGGAGCCAATCAGCCC. Amino acids: CASSLQGANQP. The whole CDR3 protein reads CASSLQGANQPQHF. V is TRBV18 and J is TRBJ1-5, with D possibly being TRBD1 (6 bases). The sequenced fragment ends 3 residues before the CDR3 boundary, so the rest is inferred from the germline J gene. Trimming removed 4 bases from V and 3 bases from J, with 10 bases in between. Germline V gene sequence: CDR1 KGHSH, CDR2 LQKENI. This CDR3 has 14 residues.

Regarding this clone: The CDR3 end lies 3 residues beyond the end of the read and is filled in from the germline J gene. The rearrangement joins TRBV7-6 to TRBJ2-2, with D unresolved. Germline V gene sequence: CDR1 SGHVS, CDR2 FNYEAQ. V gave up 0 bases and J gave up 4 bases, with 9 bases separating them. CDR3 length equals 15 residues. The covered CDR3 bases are TGTGCCAGCAGCTTAGCGCTTTCGGGCACCGGGGAG. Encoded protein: CASSLALSGTGE. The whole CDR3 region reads CASSLALSGTGELFF.

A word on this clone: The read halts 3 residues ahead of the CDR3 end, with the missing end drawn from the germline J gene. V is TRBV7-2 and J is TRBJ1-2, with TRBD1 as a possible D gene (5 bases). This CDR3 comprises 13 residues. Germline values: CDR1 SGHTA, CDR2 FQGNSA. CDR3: CASSPRVGGGYTF. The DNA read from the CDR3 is TGTGCCAGCAGCCCTAGGGTCGGGGGAGGC.

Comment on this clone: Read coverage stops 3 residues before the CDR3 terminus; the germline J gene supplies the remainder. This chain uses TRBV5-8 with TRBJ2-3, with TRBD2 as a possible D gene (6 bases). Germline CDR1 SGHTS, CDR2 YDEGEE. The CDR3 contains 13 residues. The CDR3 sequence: CASSLRVEGTQYF. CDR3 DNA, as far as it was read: TGTGCCAGCAGCTTACGAGTGGAGGGCACG.

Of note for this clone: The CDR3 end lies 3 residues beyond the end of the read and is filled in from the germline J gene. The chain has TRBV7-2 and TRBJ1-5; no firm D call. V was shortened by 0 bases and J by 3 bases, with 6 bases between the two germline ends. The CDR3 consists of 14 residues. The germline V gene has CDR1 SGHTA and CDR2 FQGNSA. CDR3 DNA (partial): TGTGCCAGCAGCTTAGCAGGTAACAATCAGCCC. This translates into CASSLAGNNQP. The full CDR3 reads CASSLAGNNQPQHF.

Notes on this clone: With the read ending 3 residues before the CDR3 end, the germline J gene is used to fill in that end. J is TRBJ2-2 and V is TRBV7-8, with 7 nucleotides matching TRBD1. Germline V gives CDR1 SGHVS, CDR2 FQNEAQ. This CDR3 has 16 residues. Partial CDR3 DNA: TGTGCCAGCAGCTTAATACTAGGACAGGCGAATTCACCG. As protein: CASSLILGQANSP. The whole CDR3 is CASSLILGQANSPLFF.

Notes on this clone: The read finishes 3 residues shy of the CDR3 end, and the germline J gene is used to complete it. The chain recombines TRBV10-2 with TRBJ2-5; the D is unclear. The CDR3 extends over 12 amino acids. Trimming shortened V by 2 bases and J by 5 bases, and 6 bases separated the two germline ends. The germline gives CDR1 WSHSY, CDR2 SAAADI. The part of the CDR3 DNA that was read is TGCGCCAGCAGTGAGGGCTGGGAGACC. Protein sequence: CASSEGWET. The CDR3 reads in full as CASSEGWETQYF.

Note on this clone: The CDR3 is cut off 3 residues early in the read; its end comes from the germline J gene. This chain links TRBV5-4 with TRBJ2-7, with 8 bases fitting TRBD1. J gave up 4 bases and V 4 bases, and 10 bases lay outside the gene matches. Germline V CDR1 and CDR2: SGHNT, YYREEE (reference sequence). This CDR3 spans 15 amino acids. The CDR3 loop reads CASSQDRAPFYEQYF. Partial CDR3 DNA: TGTGCCAGCAGCCAGGACAGGGCCCCTTTTTACGAG.

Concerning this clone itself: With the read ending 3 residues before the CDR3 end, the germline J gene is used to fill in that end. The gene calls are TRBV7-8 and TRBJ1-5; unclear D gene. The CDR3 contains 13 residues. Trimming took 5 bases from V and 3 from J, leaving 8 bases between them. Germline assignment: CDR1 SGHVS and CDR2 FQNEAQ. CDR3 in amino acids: CASSLSLNQPQHF. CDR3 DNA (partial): TGTGCCAGCAGCCTTAGTCTCAATCAGCCC.

The CDR3 protein is CSARGSGGASGANVLTF. CDR3 DNA (partial): TGCAGTGCGAGGGGTAGCGGGGGGGCCTCTGGGGCCAACGTC. The chain links TRBV20-1 to TRBJ2-6, with 11 bases matching TRBD2. With the read ending 3 residues before the CDR3 end, the germline J gene is used to fill in that end. Per the germline V gene, CDR1 is DFQATT and CDR2 is SNEGSKA (reference sequence). V was clipped by 6 bases and J by 0 bases; unmatched bases: 7. The CDR3 runs to 17 residues.

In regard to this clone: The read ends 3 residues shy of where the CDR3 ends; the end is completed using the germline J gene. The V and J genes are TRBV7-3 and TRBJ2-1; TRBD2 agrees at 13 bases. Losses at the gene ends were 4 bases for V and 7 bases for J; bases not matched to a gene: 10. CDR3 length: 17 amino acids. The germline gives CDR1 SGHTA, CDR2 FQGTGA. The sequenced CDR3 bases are TGTGCCAGCAGCTCCCCGACTAGCGGGAGGACAGGGAATGAG. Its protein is CASSSPTSGRTGNE. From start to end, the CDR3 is CASSSPTSGRTGNEQFF.

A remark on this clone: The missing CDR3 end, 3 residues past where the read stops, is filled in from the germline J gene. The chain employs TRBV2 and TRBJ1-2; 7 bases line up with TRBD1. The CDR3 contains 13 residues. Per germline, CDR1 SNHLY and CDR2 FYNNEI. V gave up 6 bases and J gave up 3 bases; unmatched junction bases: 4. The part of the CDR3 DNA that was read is TGTGCCAGCAGGGCAGGGGGTCACTATGGC. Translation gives CASRAGGHYG. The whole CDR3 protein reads CASRAGGHYGYTF.